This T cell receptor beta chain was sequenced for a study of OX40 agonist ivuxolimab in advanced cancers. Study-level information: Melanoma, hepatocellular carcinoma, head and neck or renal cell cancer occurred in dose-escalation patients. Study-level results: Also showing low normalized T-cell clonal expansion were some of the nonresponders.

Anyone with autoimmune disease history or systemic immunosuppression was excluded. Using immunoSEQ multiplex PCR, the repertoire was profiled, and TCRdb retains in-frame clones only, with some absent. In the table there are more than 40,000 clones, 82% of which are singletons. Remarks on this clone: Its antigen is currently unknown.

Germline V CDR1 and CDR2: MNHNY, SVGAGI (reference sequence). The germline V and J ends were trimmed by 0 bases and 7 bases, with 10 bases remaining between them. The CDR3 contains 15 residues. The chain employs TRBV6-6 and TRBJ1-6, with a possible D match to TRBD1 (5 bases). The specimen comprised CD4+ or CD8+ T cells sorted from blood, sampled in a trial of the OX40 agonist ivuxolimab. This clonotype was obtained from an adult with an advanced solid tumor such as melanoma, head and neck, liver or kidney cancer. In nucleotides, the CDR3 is TGTGCCAGCAGTTACTCGGGGGTGCGGAATTCACCCCTCCACTTT. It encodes CASSYSGVRNSPLHF.